In this sample, the clone carrying this T cell receptor beta chain turned up a few times. Antigen specificity is unknown. Repertoires were generated with immunoSEQ multiplex PCR, while TCRdb's copy carries only in-frame clones and drops some. The sample holds some 74,000 clones; approximately 85% are singletons and the top ten take 3% to 4.5%. Patients were ruled out by autoimmune disease history or systemic immunosuppression. With 5 bases removed from V and 1 base from J, the gap between germline ends came to 19 bases. This CDR3 comprises 17 residues. Per germline, CDR1 MDHEN and CDR2 SYDVKM. This sample stems from a study of OX40 agonist ivuxolimab in advanced cancers. Study-wide context: Patients were dosed intravenously with ivuxolimab at 0.01 to 10 mg/kg every 2 weeks. Participants, 70% to 90% male, averaged approximately 56 years of age, ranging from roughly 20 to 85. Broader study findings: The CD4+ and CD8+ T cells in the blood had expanded clonally by week 6 at 0.1 to 3.0 mg/kg.

The sample in question was CD4+ or CD8+ T cells sorted from blood, obtained in a trial of the OX40 agonist ivuxolimab. The gene calls are TRBV28 and TRBJ2-3; D is undetermined. This receptor was identified in an adult with an advanced solid tumor such as melanoma, head and neck, liver or kidney cancer. Written as DNA, the CDR3 is TGTGCCAGCAGTCTATATCACAGCACCCCCGGCACAGATACGCAGTATTTT. Protein: CASSLYHSTPGTDTQYF.